The rows below give T cell receptor beta chains drawn from one sample of a study of T cell repertoires in cytomegalovirus infection. Their antigens remain unidentified. Using its own MiXCR run on the reads, TCRdb lists one record per CDR3 protein. The sample yields about 770,000 distinct CDR3 sequences, about 27% seen once. Sequences were derived from cultured CD8+ T cells from PBMCs, sampled from culture after CMV antigen stimulation. These receptors all stem from a human donor in good health (CMV status not recorded). Some clones in this sample may be carry-over from other donors' samples. Each CDR3 is given with its conserved first and last residue. The D gene is left open where the match is weak. Rows may omit the clone size; those that give it use once, few, many or a size class.

abundance: few; len: 14; d_gene: NA; j_gene: TRBJ1-5; v_gene: TRBV27; CDR3nt: TGTGCCAGCAGCACCACCCTGCAGAGGCAGCCCCAGCATTTT; CDR3aa: CASSTTLQRQPQHF
abundance: NA; len: 18; d_gene: NA; j_gene: TRBJ2-1; v_gene: TRBV5-6; CDR3nt: TGTGCCAGCAGCTTTGGGGCAGGAGCTGGGGGCTCCTACAATGAGCAGTTCTTC; CDR3aa: CASSFGAGAGGSYNEQFF
abundance: few; len: 17; d_gene: NA; j_gene: TRBJ1-4; v_gene: TRBV12-3/TRBV12-4; CDR3nt: TGTGCCAGCAGTTTTGCTGTGAGCGGGACAACTAATGAAAAACTGTTTTTT; CDR3aa: CASSFAVSGTTNEKLFF
abundance: few; len: 14; d_gene: NA; j_gene: TRBJ2-7; v_gene: TRBV27; CDR3nt: TGTGCCAGCAGTTCCATCCTCCAGGGAGGCGAGCAGTACTTC; CDR3aa: CASSSILQGGEQYF
abundance: NA; len: 14; d_gene: NA; j_gene: TRBJ1-5; v_gene: TRBV4-1; CDR3nt: TGCGCCAGCAGCCCCGAGTTGGGATTTTGGCCCCAGCATTTT; CDR3aa: CASSPELGFWPQHF
abundance: many; len: 14; d_gene: NA; j_gene: TRBJ1-2; v_gene: TRBV2; CDR3nt: TGTGCCAGCATGGGGTTGGCAACGGTCTATGGCTACACCTTC; CDR3aa: CASMGLATVYGYTF
abundance: NA; len: 15; d_gene: NA; j_gene: TRBJ1-2; v_gene: TRBV4-3; CDR3nt: TGCGCCAGTGGTAGTGTCTTCGGGCAGGCCTCCGGCTACACCTTC; CDR3aa: CASGSVFGQASGYTF
abundance: few; len: 17; d_gene: NA; j_gene: TRBJ2-1; v_gene: TRBV12-3/TRBV12-4; CDR3nt: TGTGCCAGCAGTTTTGAGTTACAGGGATCGCTTGAAGGTGAGCAGTTCTTC; CDR3aa: CASSFELQGSLEGEQFF
abundance: few; len: 14; d_gene: NA; j_gene: TRBJ1-2; v_gene: TRBV12-3/TRBV12-4; CDR3nt: TGTGCCAGCAGTCCTCTTCTTGGGACGGAGGGCTACACCTTC; CDR3aa: CASSPLLGTEGYTF
abundance: few; len: 17; d_gene: NA; j_gene: TRBJ2-3; v_gene: TRBV7-3; CDR3nt: TGTGCCAGCAGCTTCCCAGAGGACGGGGACGGCACAGATACGCAGTATTTT; CDR3aa: CASSFPEDGDGTDTQYF
abundance: NA; len: 17; d_gene: NA; j_gene: TRBJ1-6; v_gene: TRBV4-3; CDR3nt: TGCGCCAGCAGCCAAGATTTGCAAAGCTCCTATAATTCACCCCTCCACTTT; CDR3aa: CASSQDLQSSYNSPLHF
abundance: many; len: 15; d_gene: NA; j_gene: TRBJ2-1; v_gene: TRBV7-8; CDR3nt: TGTGCCAGCAGCTTCTCCACTTCCCGCTCCAATGAGCAGTTCTTC; CDR3aa: CASSFSTSRSNEQFF
abundance: few; len: 16; d_gene: NA; j_gene: TRBJ2-1; v_gene: TRBV28; CDR3nt: TGTGCCAGCAGCGGCCCCGCAGGGGCGCCCAGGTTGGAGCAGTTCTTC; CDR3aa: CASSGPAGAPRLEQFF
abundance: NA; len: 15; d_gene: NA; j_gene: TRBJ2-2; v_gene: TRBV29-1; CDR3nt: TGCAGCGTTGAAGCTCGGGGCAGGGCGGGCGGGGAGCTGTTTTTT; CDR3aa: CSVEARGRAGGELFF
abundance: NA; len: 16; d_gene: NA; j_gene: TRBJ1-3; v_gene: TRBV4-3; CDR3nt: TGCGCCAGCAGCCAAGATTATGCAGGGAGCGCAAACACCATATATTTT; CDR3aa: CASSQDYAGSANTIYF
abundance: many; len: 11; d_gene: NA; j_gene: TRBJ2-1; v_gene: TRBV6-1; CDR3nt: TGTGCCAGCACCTTGGGGGGTGAGCAGTTCTTC; CDR3aa: CASTLGGEQFF
abundance: NA; len: 15; d_gene: NA; j_gene: TRBJ1-1; v_gene: TRBV10-3; CDR3nt: TGTGCCATCAGTGATGGGGTCAGAATGAACACTGAAGCTTTCTTT; CDR3aa: CAISDGVRMNTEAFF
abundance: NA; len: 18; d_gene: TRBD1; j_gene: TRBJ2-1; v_gene: TRBV7-8; CDR3nt: TGTGCCAGCAGCTCGATATCCGGGACAGGGGAAATATACAATGAGCAGTTCTTC; CDR3aa: CASSSISGTGEIYNEQFF
abundance: NA; len: 17; d_gene: TRBD2; j_gene: TRBJ2-2; v_gene: TRBV5-1; CDR3nt: TGCGCCAGCAGCTTGTTGCGGGGGATCGCGAACACCGGGGAGCTGTTTTTT; CDR3aa: CASSLLRGIANTGELFF
abundance: few; len: 14; d_gene: TRBD1; j_gene: TRBJ2-4; v_gene: TRBV6-1; CDR3nt: TGTGCCAGCAGTGAAAACAGGGGCGGGAACATTCAGTACTTC; CDR3aa: CASSENRGGNIQYF